The present T cell receptor beta chain was sequenced within a study of graft-versus-host responses after intestinal transplantation. Overall study context: Multivisceral, liver-intestinal, or isolated intestinal grafts went to recipients. Among the recipients, all got anti-thymocyte globulin induction and then tacrolimus and steroids for around three years. Findings of the study overall: Where graft-donor T cell macrochimerism was present, patients had high graft-versus-host to host-versus-graft clonal ratios in allografts. The authors found GvH clones in recipient marrow, some appearing first in ileum or blood.

A single count supports this clone. The antigen is undetermined. Using immunoSEQ multiplex PCR, the repertoire was profiled, and TCRdb retains in-frame clones only, with some absent. The sample includes more than 65,000 clones, 91% of them seen just once. Sequencing used unstimulated CD8+ T cells sorted from spleen or lymph node cells, obtained before transplant. This TCR came from a human donor who was the organ donor for an intestinal transplant.

CDR3 sequence (DNA): TGTGCCAGTAGTAACCGGGACAGTTCCTACGAGCAGTACTTC. It is translated as CASSNRDSSYEQYF. The chain has TRBV19 and TRBJ2-7, with 7 bases that match TRBD1. With 4 bases clipped from V and 1 base from J, the junction kept 4 bases outside the gene matches. The V gene's germline CDR1 is LNHDA and CDR2 SQIVND (reference sequence). CDR3 length: 14 amino acids.